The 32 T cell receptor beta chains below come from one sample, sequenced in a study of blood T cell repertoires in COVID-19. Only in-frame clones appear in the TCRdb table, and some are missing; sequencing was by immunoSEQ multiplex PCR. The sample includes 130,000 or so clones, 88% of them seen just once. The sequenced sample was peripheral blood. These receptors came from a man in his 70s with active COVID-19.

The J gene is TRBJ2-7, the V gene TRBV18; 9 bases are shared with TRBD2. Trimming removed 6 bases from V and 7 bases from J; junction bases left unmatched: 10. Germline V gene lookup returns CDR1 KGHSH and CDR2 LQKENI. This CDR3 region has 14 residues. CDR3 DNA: TGTGCCAGCTCTTTAGAGGGGCTAGCGGGAGAGCAGTACTTC. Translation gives CASSLEGLAGEQYF.

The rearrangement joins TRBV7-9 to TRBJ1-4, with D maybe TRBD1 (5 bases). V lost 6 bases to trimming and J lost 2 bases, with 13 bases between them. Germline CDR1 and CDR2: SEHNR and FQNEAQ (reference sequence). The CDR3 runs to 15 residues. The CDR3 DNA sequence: TGTGCCAGCAGTTCCTCGGGGGGGACTAATGAAAAACTGTTTTTT. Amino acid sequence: CASSSSGGTNEKLFF.

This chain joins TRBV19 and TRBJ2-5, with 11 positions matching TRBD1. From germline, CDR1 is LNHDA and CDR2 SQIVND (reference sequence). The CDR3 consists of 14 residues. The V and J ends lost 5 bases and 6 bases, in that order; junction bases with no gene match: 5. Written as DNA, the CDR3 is TGTGCCAGTAGTTTGGGGACAGGGGGAAAGACCCAGTACTTC. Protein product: CASSLGTGGKTQYF.

This chain's CDR3 is CASSPSGAETRSYEQYF. The DNA for the CDR3 is TGTGCCAGCAGCCCATCTGGGGCGGAGACCCGCTCCTACGAGCAGTACTTC. This rearrangement joins TRBV7-9 to TRBJ2-7; TRBD1 is a possible D gene (5 bases). The V end was cut by 5 bases, the J end by 0 bases, with 20 bases between. Germline V gene data show CDR1 as SEHNR and CDR2 as FQNEAQ (reference sequence). This CDR3 region has 17 residues.

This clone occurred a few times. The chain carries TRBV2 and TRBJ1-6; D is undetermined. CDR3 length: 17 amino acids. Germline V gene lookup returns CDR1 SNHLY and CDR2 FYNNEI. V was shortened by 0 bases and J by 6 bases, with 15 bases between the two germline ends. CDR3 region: CASSEAPGMFGNSPLHF. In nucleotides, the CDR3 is TGTGCCAGCAGTGAAGCGCCGGGAATGTTTGGTAATTCACCCCTCCACTTT.

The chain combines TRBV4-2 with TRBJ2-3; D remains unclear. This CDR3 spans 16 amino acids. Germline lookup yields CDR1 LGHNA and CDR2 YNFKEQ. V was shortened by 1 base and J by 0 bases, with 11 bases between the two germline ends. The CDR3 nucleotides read TGTGCCAGCAGCCAAGGTTCATCCGGGAGCACAGATACGCAGTATTTT. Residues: CASSQGSSGSTDTQYF.

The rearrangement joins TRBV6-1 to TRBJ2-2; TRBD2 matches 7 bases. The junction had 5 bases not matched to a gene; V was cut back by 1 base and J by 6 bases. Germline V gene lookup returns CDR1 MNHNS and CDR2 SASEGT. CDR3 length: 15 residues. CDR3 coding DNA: TGTGCCAGCAGTGAAGGCGGGAGCGCGGCCGGGGAGCTGTTTTTT. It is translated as CASSEGGSAAGELFF.

For the CDR3, the DNA is TGTGCCTGGAGGCGGACAGAATTTGGCTTGGTAGAGCCCCTCCACTTT. Amino acid sequence: CAWRRTEFGLVEPLHF. The chain joins TRBV30 to TRBJ1-6; weak D call: TRBD1 (6 bases). Germline CDR1 and CDR2: GTSNPN and SVGIG (reference sequence). V dropped 3 bases and J dropped 13 bases, with 25 bases sitting between them. The CDR3 has 16 amino acids.

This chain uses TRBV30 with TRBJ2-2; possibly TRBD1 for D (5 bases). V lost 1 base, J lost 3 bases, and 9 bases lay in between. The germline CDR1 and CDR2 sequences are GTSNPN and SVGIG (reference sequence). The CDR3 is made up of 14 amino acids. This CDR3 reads CAWSAGWDTGELFF. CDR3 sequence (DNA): TGTGCCTGGAGTGCAGGGTGGGACACCGGGGAGCTGTTTTTT.

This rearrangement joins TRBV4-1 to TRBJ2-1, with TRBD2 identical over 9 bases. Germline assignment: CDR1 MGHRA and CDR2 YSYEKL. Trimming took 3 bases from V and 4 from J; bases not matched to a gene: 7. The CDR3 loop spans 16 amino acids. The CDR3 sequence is CASSQDSGRQYNEQFF. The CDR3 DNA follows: TGCGCCAGCAGCCAGGATAGCGGGAGACAATACAATGAGCAGTTCTTC.

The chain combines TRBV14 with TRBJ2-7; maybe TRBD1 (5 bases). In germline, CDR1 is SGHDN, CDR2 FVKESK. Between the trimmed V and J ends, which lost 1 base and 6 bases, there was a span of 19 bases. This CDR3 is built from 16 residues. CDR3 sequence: CASSQGGGQGVGEQYF. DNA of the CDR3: TGTGCCAGCAGCCAAGGGGGTGGCCAGGGCGTAGGCGAGCAGTACTTC. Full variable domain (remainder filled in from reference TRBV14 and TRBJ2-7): EAGVTQFPSHSVIEKGQTVTLRCDPISGHDNLYWYRRVMGKEIKFLLHFVKESKQDESGMPNNRFLAERTGGTYSTLKVQPAELEDSGVYFCASSQGGGQGVGEQYFGPGTRLTVT.

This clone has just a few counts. The CDR3 coding sequence is TGTGCCAGCAGCTCGACTAGCGGACCCTACAATGAGCAGTTCTTC. This sequence encodes CASSSTSGPYNEQFF. This chain connects TRBV11-2 to TRBJ2-1; TRBD2 agrees at 9 bases. From germline, CDR1 is SGHAT and CDR2 FQNNGV. This CDR3 region has 15 residues. J was trimmed by 2 bases and V by 4 bases; bases with no gene match: 3.

The CDR3 sequence is CAWTWDSGELFF. In DNA, the CDR3 is TGTGCCTGGACCTGGGACAGCGGGGAGCTGTTTTTT. The chain uses TRBV30 and TRBJ2-2; TRBD1 matches at 7 bases. V shed 4 bases and J 7 bases; nucleotides not matched to a gene: 3. The CDR3 is made up of 12 amino acids. The germline V gene encodes CDR1 GTSNPN and CDR2 SVGIG (reference sequence).

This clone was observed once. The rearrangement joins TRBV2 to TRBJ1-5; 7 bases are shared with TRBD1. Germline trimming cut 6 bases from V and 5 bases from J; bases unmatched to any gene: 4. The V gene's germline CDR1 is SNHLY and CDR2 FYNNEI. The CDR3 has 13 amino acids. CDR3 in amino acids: CASSPDRDQPQHF. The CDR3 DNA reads TGTGCCAGCAGCCCTGACAGGGATCAGCCCCAGCATTTT.

Here the CDR3 reads CASSLDGTNTGELFF. The CDR3 DNA follows: TGCGCCAGCAGCTTGGACGGGACGAACACCGGGGAGCTGTTTTTT. The genes are TRBV5-1 and TRBJ2-2; weak D call: TRBD2 (5 bases). V shed 0 bases and J shed 0 bases, with 6 bases lying between them. In germline, CDR1 is SGHRS, CDR2 YFSETQ. CDR3 length: 15 residues.

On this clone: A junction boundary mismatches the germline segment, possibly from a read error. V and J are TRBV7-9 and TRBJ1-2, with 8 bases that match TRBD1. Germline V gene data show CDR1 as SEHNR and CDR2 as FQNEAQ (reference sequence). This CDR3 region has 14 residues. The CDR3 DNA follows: TGTGCCAGCAGGTCGACAGGGGACAACTCTGGCTACACCTTC. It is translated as CASRSTGDNSGYTF.

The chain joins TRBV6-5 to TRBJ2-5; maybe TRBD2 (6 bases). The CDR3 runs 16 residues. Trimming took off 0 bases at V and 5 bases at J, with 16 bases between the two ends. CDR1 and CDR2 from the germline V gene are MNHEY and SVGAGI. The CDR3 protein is CASSYSVLTRWETQYF. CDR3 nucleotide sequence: TGTGCCAGCAGTTACTCGGTTCTGACTAGATGGGAGACCCAGTACTTC.

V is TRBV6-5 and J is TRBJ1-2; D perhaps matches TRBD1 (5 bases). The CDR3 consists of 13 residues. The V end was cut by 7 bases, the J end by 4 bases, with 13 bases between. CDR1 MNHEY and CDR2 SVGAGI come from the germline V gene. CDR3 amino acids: CASTPGGSYGYTF. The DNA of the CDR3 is TGTGCCAGCACCCCCGGGGGGAGCTATGGCTACACCTTC.

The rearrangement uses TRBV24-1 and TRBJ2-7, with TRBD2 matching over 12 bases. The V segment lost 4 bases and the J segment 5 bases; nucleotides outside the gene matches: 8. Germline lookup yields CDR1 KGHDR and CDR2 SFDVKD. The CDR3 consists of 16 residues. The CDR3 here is CATSERGLAGTHEQYF. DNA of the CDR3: TGTGCCACCAGTGAACGAGGACTAGCGGGAACCCACGAGCAGTACTTC.

The CDR3: CASSGTGYEQYF. DNA of the CDR3: TGTGCCAGCAGCGGGACAGGGTACGAGCAGTACTTC. The chain employs TRBV2 and TRBJ2-7, with 9 bases that match TRBD1. In germline, CDR1 is SNHLY, CDR2 FYNNEI. V lost 6 bases to trimming and J lost 4 bases; unmatched junction nucleotides: 1. The CDR3 loop spans 12 amino acids.

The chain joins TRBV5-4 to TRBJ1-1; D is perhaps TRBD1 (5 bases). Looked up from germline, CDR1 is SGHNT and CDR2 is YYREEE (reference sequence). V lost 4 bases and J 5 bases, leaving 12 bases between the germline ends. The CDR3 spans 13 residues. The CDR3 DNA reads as TGTGCCAGCAGCAAGTCAGGGTGGACTGAAGCTTTCTTT. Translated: CASSKSGWTEAFF.

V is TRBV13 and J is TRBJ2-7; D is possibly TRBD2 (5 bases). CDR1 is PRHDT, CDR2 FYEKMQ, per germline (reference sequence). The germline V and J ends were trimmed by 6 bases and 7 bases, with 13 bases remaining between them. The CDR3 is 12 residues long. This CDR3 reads CASRRSPGEQYF. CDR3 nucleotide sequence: TGTGCCAGCAGACGGTCCCCGGGGGAGCAGTACTTC. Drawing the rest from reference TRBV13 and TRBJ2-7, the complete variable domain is AAGVIQSPRHLIKEKRETATLKCYPIPRHDTVYWYQQGPGQDPQFLISFYEKMQSDKGSIPDRFSAQQFSDYHSELNMSSLELGDSALYFCASRRSPGEQYFGPGTRLTVT.

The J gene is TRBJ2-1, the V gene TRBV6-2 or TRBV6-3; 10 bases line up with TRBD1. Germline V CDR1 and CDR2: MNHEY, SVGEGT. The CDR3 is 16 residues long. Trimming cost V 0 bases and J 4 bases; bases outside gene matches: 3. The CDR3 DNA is TGTGCCAGCAGTTACTCGACAGGGGGCAGGTACAATGAGCAGTTCTTC. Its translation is CASSYSTGGRYNEQFF.

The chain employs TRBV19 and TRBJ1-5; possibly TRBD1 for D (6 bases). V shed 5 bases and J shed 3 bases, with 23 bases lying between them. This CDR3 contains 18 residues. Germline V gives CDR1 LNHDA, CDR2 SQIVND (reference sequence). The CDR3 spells CASSPPSRLGQTNQPQHF. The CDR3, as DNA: TGTGCCAGTAGTCCCCCCAGTCGCCTAGGACAGACCAATCAGCCCCAGCATTTT. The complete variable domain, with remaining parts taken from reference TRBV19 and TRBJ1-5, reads DGGITQSPKYLFRKEGQNVTLSCEQNLNHDAMYWYRQDPGQGLRLIYYSQIVNDFQKGDIAEGYSVSREKKESFPLTVTSAQKNPTAFYLCASSPPSRLGQTNQPQHFGDGTRLSIL.

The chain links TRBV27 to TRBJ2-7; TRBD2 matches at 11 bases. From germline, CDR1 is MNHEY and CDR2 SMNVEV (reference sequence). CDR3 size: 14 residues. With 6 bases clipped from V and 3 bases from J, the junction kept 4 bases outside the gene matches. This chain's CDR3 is CASRPLAGVYEQYF. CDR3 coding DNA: TGTGCCAGCAGACCACTAGCGGGGGTCTACGAGCAGTACTTC.

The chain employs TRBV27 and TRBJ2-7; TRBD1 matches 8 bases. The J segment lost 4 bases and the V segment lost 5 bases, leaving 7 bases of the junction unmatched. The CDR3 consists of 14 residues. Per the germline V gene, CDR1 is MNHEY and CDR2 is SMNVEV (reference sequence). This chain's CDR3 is CASSQGATPYEQYF. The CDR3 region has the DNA TGTGCCAGCAGTCAGGGGGCCACCCCTTACGAGCAGTACTTC.

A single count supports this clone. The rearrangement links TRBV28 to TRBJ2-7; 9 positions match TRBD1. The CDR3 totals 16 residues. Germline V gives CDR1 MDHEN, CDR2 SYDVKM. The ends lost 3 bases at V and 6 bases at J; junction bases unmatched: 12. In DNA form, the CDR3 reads TGTGCCAGCAGTTTCCAAAGAACAGGGGGCTGGGGCGAGCAGTACTTC. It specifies CASSFQRTGGWGEQYF.

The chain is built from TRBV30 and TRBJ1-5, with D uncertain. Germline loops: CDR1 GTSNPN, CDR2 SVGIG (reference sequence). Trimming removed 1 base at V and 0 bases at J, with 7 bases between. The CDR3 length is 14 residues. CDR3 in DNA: TGTGCCTGGAGTGATCTCTATAGCAATCAGCCCCAGCATTTT. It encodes CAWSDLYSNQPQHF.

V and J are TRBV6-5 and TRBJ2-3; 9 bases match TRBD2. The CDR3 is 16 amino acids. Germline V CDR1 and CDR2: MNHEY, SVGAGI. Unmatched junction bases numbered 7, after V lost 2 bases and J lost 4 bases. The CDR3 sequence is CASSYRVAGVADTQYF. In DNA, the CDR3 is TGTGCCAGCAGTTACAGAGTAGCGGGAGTCGCAGATACGCAGTATTTT.

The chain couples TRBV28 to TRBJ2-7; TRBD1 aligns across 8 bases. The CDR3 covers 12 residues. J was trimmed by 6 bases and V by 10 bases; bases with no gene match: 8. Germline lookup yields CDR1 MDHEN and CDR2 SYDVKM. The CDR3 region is CATVQGAGEQYF. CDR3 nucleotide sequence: TGTGCCACCGTCCAGGGGGCCGGCGAGCAGTACTTC.

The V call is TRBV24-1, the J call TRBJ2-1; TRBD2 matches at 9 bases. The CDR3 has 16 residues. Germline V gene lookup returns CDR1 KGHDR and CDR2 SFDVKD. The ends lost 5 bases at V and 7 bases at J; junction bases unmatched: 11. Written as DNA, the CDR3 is TGTGCCACCAGTGCACCGATAGCGGGAGCTAATAATGAGCAGTTCTTC. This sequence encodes CATSAPIAGANNEQFF.

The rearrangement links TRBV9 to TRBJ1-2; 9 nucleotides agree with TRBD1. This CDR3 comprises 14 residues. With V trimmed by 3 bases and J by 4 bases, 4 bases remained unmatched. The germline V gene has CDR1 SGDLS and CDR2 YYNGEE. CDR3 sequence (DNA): TGTGCCAGCAGCGAAGGACAGGGGCCCTATGGCTACACCTTC. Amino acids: CASSEGQGPYGYTF. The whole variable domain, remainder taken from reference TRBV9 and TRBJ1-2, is DSGVTQTPKHLITATGQRVTLRCSPRSGDLSVYWYQQSLDQGLQFLIQYYNGEERAKGNILERFSAQQFPDLHSELNLSSLELGDSALYFCASSEGQGPYGYTFGSGTRLTVV.